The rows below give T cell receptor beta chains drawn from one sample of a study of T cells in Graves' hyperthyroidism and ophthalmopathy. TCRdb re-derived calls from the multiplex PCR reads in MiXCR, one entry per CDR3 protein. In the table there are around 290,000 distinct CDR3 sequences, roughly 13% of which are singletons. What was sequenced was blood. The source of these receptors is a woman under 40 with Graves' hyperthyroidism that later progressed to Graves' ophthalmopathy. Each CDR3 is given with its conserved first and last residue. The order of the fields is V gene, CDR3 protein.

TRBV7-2	CASSSHTGGGNIQYF
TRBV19	CASSIAPNQPQHF
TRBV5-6	CASSFRGLLNTEAFF
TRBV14	CASSQSRIYEQYF
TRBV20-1	CSARDRQGRNTDTQYF
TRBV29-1	CSVSAGSTDTQYF
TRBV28	CASQKAYEQYF
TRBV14	CASSRVPGGSNFF
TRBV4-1	CAGSQDSALVQFF
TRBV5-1	CASSRNPGQGSGNTIYF
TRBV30	CAWSVRISTDTQYF
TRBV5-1	CASSYRDRLTDTQYF
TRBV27	CASSLRGTASTDTQYF
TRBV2	CASSEVIHSAGYTEAFF
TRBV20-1	CSARSASGRADTGELFF
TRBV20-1	CSARAGIDWGSYNEQFF
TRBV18	CASSSKTPSTDTQYF